By proportion, the clone carrying this TCR beta chain is medium-sized. The same CDR3 also results from other DNA sequences found in this sample. This entry is derived from a study of blood T cell repertoires in COVID-19. Measured with immunoSEQ multiplex PCR; TCRdb has only the in-frame clones, and not every one. This table holds about 240,000 clones, 88% found once. This CDR3 contains 14 residues. Trimming took 1 base from V and 0 from J, leaving 5 bases between them. Germline V CDR1 and CDR2: SGHDN, FVKESK. The sequenced sample consisted of peripheral blood. J is TRBJ2-3 and V is TRBV14; D unresolved. The TCR originated in a woman aged 25 to 39 with acute or convalescent COVID-19. CDR3 region: CASSQVRSTDTQYF. The CDR3 nucleotides read TGTGCCAGCAGCCAAGTCAGGAGCACAGATACGCAGTATTTT.